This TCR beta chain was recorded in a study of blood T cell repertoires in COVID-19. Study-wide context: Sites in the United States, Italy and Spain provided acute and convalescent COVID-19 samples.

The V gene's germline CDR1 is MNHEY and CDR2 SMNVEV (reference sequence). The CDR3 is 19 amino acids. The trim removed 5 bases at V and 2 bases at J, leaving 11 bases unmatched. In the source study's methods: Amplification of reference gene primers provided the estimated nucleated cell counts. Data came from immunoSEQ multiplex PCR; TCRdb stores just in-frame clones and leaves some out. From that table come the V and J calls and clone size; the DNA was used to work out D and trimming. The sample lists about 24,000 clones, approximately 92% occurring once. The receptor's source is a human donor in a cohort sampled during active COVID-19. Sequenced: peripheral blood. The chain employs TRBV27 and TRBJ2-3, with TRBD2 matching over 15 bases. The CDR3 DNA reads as TGTGCCAGCAGTGACGGACTAGCGGGAGGGGGAAGGCACACAGATACGCAGTATTTT. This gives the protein CASSDGLAGGGRHTDTQYF.